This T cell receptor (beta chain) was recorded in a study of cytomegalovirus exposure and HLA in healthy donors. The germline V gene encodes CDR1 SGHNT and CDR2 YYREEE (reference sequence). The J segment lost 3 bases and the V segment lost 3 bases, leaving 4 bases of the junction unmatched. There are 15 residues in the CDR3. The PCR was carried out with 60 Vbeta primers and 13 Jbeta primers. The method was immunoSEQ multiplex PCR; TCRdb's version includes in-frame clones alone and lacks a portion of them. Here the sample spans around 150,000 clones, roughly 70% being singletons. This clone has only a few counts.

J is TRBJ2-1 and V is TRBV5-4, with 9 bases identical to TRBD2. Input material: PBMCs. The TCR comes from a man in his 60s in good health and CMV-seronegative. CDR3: CASSSSGVNYNEQFF. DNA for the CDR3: TGTGCCAGCAGCTCTAGCGGGGTAAACTACAATGAGCAGTTCTTC.